Sequencing of this T cell receptor beta chain was carried out in a study of control samples from healthy donors and cancer patients. The germline V gene encodes CDR1 LGHDT and CDR2 YNNKEL (reference sequence). The CDR3 runs to 14 residues. Trimming cost V 6 bases and J 0 bases, with 12 bases left between them. Only in-frame clones appear in the TCRdb table, and some are missing; sequencing was by immunoSEQ multiplex PCR. In the table there are roughly 74,000 clones, roughly 93% of which are singletons. The chain recombines TRBV3-1 (or the pseudogene TRBV3-2) with TRBJ2-7; maybe TRBD2 (6 bases). This receptor was identified in a woman in her late teens or twenties in good health. Sequencing input: blood. CDR3 amino acids: CASRLSGGSYEQYF. CDR3 DNA: TGTGCCAGCAGACTATCCGGGGGCTCCTACGAGCAGTACTTC.